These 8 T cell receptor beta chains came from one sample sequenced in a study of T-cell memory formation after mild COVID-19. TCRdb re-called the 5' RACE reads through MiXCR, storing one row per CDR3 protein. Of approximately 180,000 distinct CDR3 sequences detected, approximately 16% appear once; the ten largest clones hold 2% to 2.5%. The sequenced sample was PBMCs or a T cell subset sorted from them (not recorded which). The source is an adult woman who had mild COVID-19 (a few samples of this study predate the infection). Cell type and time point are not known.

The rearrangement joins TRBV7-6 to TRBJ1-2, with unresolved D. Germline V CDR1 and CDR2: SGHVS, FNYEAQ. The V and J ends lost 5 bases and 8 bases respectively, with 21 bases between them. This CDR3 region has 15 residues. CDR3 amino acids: CASSQAGDAGSGYTF. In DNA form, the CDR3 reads TGTGCCAGCAGCCAAGCAGGTGATGCCGGTTCGGGCTACACCTTC. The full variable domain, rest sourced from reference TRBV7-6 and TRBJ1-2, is GAGVSQSPRYKVTKRGQDVALRCDPISGHVSLYWYRQALGQGPEFLTYFNYEAQQDKSGLPNDRFSAERPEGSISTLTIQRTEQRDSAMYRCASSQAGDAGSGYTFGSGTRLTVV.

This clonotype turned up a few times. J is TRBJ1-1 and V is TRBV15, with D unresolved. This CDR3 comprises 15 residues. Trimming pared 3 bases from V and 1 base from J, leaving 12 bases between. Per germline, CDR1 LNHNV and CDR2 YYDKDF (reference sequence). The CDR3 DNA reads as TGTGCCACCAGCAGGGCCGCCTCCAAGAACACTGAAGCTTTCTTT. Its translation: CATSRAASKNTEAFF.

CDR3 loop: CASSVDPSEGQYF. For the CDR3, the DNA is TGTGCCAGCAGCGTCGACCCCTCGGAAGGGCAGTACTTC. The J gene is TRBJ2-7, the V gene TRBV9, with D unclear. Germline V CDR1 and CDR2: SGDLS, YYNGEE. The CDR3 totals 13 residues. With 2 bases removed from V and 9 bases from J, the gap between germline ends came to 15 bases.

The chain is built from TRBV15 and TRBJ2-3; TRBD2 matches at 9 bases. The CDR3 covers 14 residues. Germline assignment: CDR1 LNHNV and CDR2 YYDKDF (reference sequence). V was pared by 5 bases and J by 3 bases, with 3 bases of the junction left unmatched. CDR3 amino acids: CATSRGRETDTQYF. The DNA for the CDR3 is TGTGCCACCAGCCGCGGGAGGGAGACAGATACGCAGTATTTT.

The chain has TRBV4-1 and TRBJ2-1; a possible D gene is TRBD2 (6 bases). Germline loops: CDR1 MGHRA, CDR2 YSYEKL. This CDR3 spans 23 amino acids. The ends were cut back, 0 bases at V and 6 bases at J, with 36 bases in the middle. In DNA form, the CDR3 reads TGCGCCAGCAGCCAAGAACTAGCTGCAAGGTCCGAAAGGTTCGTATTCGTCTCCAATGAGCAGTTCTTC. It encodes CASSQELAARSERFVFVSNEQFF.

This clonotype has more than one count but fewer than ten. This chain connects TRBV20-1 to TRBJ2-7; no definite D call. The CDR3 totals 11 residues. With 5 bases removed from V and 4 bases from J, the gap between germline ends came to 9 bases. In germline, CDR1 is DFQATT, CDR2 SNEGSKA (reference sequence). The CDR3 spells CSALRIYEQYF. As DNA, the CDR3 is TGCAGTGCTCTACGGATTTACGAGCAGTACTTC.

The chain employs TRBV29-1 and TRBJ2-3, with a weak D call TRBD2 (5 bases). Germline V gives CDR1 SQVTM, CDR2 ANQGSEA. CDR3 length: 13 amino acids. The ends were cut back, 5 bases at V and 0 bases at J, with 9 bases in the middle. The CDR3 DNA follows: TGCAGCGTTAGGACTTCAAGCACAGATACGCAGTATTTT. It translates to CSVRTSSTDTQYF.

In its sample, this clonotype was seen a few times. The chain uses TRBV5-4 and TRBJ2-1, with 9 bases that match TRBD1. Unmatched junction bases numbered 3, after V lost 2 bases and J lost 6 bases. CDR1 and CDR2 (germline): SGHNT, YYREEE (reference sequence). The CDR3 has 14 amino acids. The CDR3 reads CASSFRTGVNEQFF. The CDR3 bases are TGTGCCAGCAGCTTTAGGACAGGGGTCAATGAGCAGTTCTTC.